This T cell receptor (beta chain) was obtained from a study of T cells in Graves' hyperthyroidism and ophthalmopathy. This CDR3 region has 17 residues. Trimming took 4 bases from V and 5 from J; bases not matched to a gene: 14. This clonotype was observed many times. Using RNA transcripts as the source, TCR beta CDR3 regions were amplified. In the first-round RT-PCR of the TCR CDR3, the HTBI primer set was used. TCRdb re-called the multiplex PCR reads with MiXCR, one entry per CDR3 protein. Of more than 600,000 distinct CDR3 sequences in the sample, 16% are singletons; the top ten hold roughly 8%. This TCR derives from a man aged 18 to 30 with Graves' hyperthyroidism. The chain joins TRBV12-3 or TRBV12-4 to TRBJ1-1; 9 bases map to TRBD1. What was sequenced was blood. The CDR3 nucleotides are TGTGCCAGCAGTTCTTACATCTTCGGGACAGGGAAAACTGAAGCTTTCTTT. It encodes CASSSYIFGTGKTEAFF.